Shown below are 27 T cell receptor beta chains from a single sample sequenced in a study of lymphopenia after photon versus proton radiotherapy. Generated by immunoSEQ multiplex PCR, the TCRdb table keeps only in-frame clones and is missing some. This repertoire shows 35,000 to 40,000 clones, more than 75% found once; its top ten account for 2.9%. Source: peripheral blood, taken from a patient treated with photon-based radiotherapy. The receptors derive from a man aged 45-65 years with gastric cancer.

CDR3 in DNA: TGTGCCTGGAGTGTACAAGGGGATCAGCCCCAGCATTTT. It yields the protein CAWSVQGDQPQHF. This chain links TRBV30 with TRBJ1-5, with D possibly TRBD1 on 5 matching bases. This CDR3 spans 13 amino acids. V lost 0 bases to trimming and J lost 5 bases, with 8 bases between them. Germline V CDR1 and CDR2: GTSNPN, SVGIG (reference sequence).

This chain uses TRBV7-8 with TRBJ1-1; 8 positions match TRBD1. V gave up 5 bases and J gave up 4 bases; unmatched junction bases: 12. The CDR3 sequence is 16 residues long. Germline CDR1 reads SGHVS; CDR2 reads FQNEAQ. In DNA form, the CDR3 reads TGTGCCAGCAGCCCTAGCGGACAGGGCCTAGGCACTGAAGCTTTCTTT. Encoded protein: CASSPSGQGLGTEAFF.

The gene calls are TRBV5-1 and TRBJ2-3; D unresolved. V lost 3 bases and J lost 3, with 8 bases in between. The CDR3 consists of 13 residues. Germline CDR1 and CDR2: SGHRS and YFSETQ. The CDR3 sequence is CASSSQPTDTQYF. Here the CDR3 DNA reads TGCGCCAGCAGCTCACAACCGACAGATACGCAGTATTTT.

The chain couples TRBV7-9 to TRBJ1-3; possibly TRBD1 for D (5 bases). CDR3 size: 14 residues. The germline gives CDR1 SEHNR, CDR2 FQNEAQ (reference sequence). V lost 5 bases to trimming and J lost 6 bases, with 14 bases between them. The CDR3: CASSLRGGSNTIYF. CDR3 nucleotides: TGTGCCAGCAGCCTCCGGGGGGGTTCAAACACCATATATTTT. The whole variable domain, remainder taken from reference TRBV7-9 and TRBJ1-3, is DTGVSQNPRHKITKRGQNVTFRCDPISEHNRLYWYRQTLGQGPEFLTYFQNEAQLEKSRLLSDRFSAERPKGSFSTLEIQRTEQGDSAMYLCASSLRGGSNTIYFGEGSWLTVV.

The CDR3 is CASSLAGVNEQFF. The CDR3 DNA sequence: TGTGCCAGCAGCTTAGCGGGAGTAAATGAGCAGTTCTTC. V is TRBV7-9 and J is TRBJ2-1, with a possible D match to TRBD2 (5 bases). Germline lookup yields CDR1 SEHNR and CDR2 FQNEAQ (reference sequence). CDR3 length: 13 amino acids. V shed 0 bases and J shed 7 bases, with 7 bases lying between them.

The chain couples TRBV28 to TRBJ2-7; perhaps TRBD2 as D (5 bases). Trimming removed 5 bases from V and 0 bases from J, with 14 bases in between. CDR1 and CDR2 from the germline V gene are MDHEN and SYDVKM. CDR3 length: 15 residues. DNA of the CDR3: TGTGCCAGCAGTCCCCGTCGGGGTTACTCCTACGAGCAGTACTTC. Translating it yields CASSPRRGYSYEQYF.

This chain uses TRBV29-1 with TRBJ2-5; 9 nucleotides align to TRBD1. The CDR3 contains 15 residues. Germline values: CDR1 SQVTM, CDR2 ANQGSEA. The V gene end was trimmed by 5 bases and the J gene end by 5 bases; junction bases not matched to a gene: 12. The CDR3 here is CSVSSTGGRGETQYF. CDR3 nucleotide sequence: TGCAGCGTTTCTTCTACAGGGGGCCGTGGGGAGACCCAGTACTTC. Together with reference TRBV29-1 and TRBJ2-5, the CDR3 gives the full variable domain: SAVISQKPSRDICQRGTSLTIQCQVDSQVTMMFWYRQQPGQSLTLIATANQGSEATYESGFVIDKFPISRPNLTFSTLTVSNMSPEDSSIYLCSVSSTGGRGETQYFGPGTRLLVL.

A few counts support this clone. This sequence joins TRBV9 and TRBJ2-1, with 9 bases identical to TRBD1. V lost 2 bases, J lost 7 bases, and 4 bases stayed unmatched. This CDR3 region has 14 residues. Germline V gene lookup returns CDR1 SGDLS and CDR2 YYNGEE. The CDR3 nucleotides read TGTGCCAGCAGCGTCGGGACAGGGATAAATGAGCAGTTCTTC. Its protein product is CASSVGTGINEQFF.

The chain is built from TRBV7-2 and TRBJ2-7; TRBD2 matches at 16 bases. V gave up 3 bases and J gave up 2 bases; unmatched junction bases: 4. The CDR3 is 17 residues long. Germline assignment: CDR1 SGHTA and CDR2 FQGNSA. CDR3 region: CASSLGGTSGRAYEQYF. In DNA, the CDR3 is TGTGCCAGCAGCTTGGGCGGGACTAGCGGGAGGGCCTACGAGCAGTACTTC.

V usage is TRBV10-3 and J usage is TRBJ2-3, with TRBD1 as a possible D gene (5 bases). Trimming left V 7 bases short and J 4 bases short, with 15 bases between. Germline V gene sequence: CDR1 ENHRY, CDR2 SYGVKD. The CDR3 totals 14 residues. In DNA form, the CDR3 reads TGTGCCATCACTAAGGACAATGGGGCAGATACGCAGTATTTT. It specifies CAITKDNGADTQYF.

The rearrangement joins TRBV11-3 to TRBJ2-4; TRBD1 aligns across 10 bases. Germline values: CDR1 SGHNT, CDR2 YENEEA. The CDR3 extends over 15 amino acids. Trimming removed 5 bases from V and 6 bases from J; junction bases left unmatched: 7. The CDR3 region is CASSPGQGVGNIQYF. The CDR3 DNA reads TGTGCCAGCAGCCCAGGACAGGGGGTAGGAAACATTCAGTACTTC.

The chain couples TRBV10-3 to TRBJ2-1, with TRBD2 matching over 8 bases. The CDR3 consists of 17 residues. The V gene's germline CDR1 is ENHRY and CDR2 SYGVKD. Unmatched junction bases numbered 17, after V lost 6 bases and J lost 7 bases. The CDR3 reads CAISRTSKGGVVNEQFF. CDR3 sequence (DNA): TGTGCCATCAGCCGGACTAGCAAGGGTGGGGTAGTTAATGAGCAGTTCTTC.

V gene TRBV21-1 combines with J gene TRBJ2-2; the table's D gene call, TRBD2, was not cross checked with the DNA. TRBV21-1 is flagged as a pseudogene. The CDR3 is made up of 18 amino acids. This CDR3 is CASSKLRKRAGRTGELFF. The CDR3 DNA reads as TGTGCCAGCAGCAAATTACGTAAAAGAGCGGGACGTACCGGGGAGCTGTTTTTT.

V is TRBV19 and J is TRBJ1-3; D ambiguous. Germline lookup yields CDR1 LNHDA and CDR2 SQIVND (reference sequence). The V end was cut by 7 bases, the J end by 0 bases, with 7 bases between. The CDR3 spans 13 residues. The CDR3 bases are TGTGCCAGTAAGCTAAGCTCTGGAAACACCATATATTTT. It is translated as CASKLSSGNTIYF.

In DNA, the CDR3 is TGTGCCACGTACGGGCACAGGGGTAGGGGTGAGCAGTTCTTC. Protein sequence: CATYGHRGRGEQFF. V is TRBV21-1 and J is TRBJ2-1; the table's D call, TRBD1, was not checked against the DNA. TRBV21-1 is a known pseudogene. The CDR3 extends over 14 amino acids.

The CDR3, as DNA: TGTGCCAGCACTCGACAGTCTGTCGTGAACACTGAAGCTTTCTTT. It translates to CASTRQSVVNTEAFF. V and J are TRBV2 and TRBJ1-1, with a weak D call TRBD1 (5 bases). This CDR3 is built from 15 residues. The V gene's germline CDR1 is SNHLY and CDR2 FYNNEI. V lost 7 bases, J lost 0 bases, and 15 bases lay in between.

This clone was seen once. This sequence joins TRBV6-5 and TRBJ2-7; no clear D gene. CDR1 and CDR2 from the germline V gene are MNHEY and SVGAGI. This CDR3 spans 12 amino acids. The V end was cut by 6 bases, the J end by 3 bases, with 9 bases between. CDR3 nucleotides: TGTGCCAGCAGCCCCCAAAACTACGAGCAGTACTTC. This encodes CASSPQNYEQYF.

The rearrangement joins TRBV6-1 to TRBJ1-5, with D hard to call. V lost 10 bases, J lost 1 base, and 14 bases lay in between. The CDR3 loop spans 14 amino acids. In germline, CDR1 is MNHNS, CDR2 SASEGT. CDR3 sequence reads: CATSLEGSNQPQHF. The CDR3 nucleotides are TGTGCCACCTCCTTGGAAGGGAGCAATCAGCCCCAGCATTTT.

V and J are TRBV7-6 and TRBJ2-1; D call uncertain. Germline CDR1 reads SGHVS; CDR2 reads FNYEAQ. There are 15 residues in the CDR3. The DNA for the CDR3 is TGTGCACCAATGGTTGGAGCGAAGACCTACAATGAGCAGTTCTTC. Translated: CAPMVGAKTYNEQFF.

The gene calls are TRBV7-7 and TRBJ2-5, with D possibly being TRBD2 (6 bases). Trimming pared 2 bases from V and 4 bases from J, leaving 11 bases between. Per the germline V gene, CDR1 is SSHAT and CDR2 is FNYEAQ (reference sequence). This CDR3 is 14 amino acids long. The CDR3 coding sequence is TGTGCCAGCAGCTTAACAGGAGCGGGAGAGACCCAGTACTTC. Translation gives CASSLTGAGETQYF.

The chain employs TRBV7-2 and TRBJ1-6; 11 bases are shared with TRBD1. CDR3 length: 14 residues. V trimming: 5 bases; J trimming: 12 bases; junction bases outside the gene matches: 6. CDR1 is SGHTA, CDR2 FQGNSA, per germline. Here the CDR3 DNA reads TGTGCCAGCAGCCTCCGGGACAGGGGGGGACCCCTCCACTTT. It encodes CASSLRDRGGPLHF. Supplemented by reference TRBV7-2 and TRBJ1-6, the full variable domain reads GAGVSQSPSNKVTEKGKDVELRCDPISGHTALYWYRQSLGQGLEFLIYFQGNSAPDKSGLPSDRFSAERTGGSVSTLTIQRTQQEDSAVYLCASSLRDRGGPLHFGNGTRLTVT.

This clone was detected once. The genes are TRBV18 and TRBJ1-2, with TRBD1 as a possible D gene (5 bases). Trimming removed 0 bases from V and 2 bases from J, with 7 bases in between. The CDR3 is made up of 14 amino acids. Per germline, CDR1 KGHSH and CDR2 LQKENI. The DNA for the CDR3 is TGTGCCAGCTCACCACCCGGGGGAAACTATGGCTACACCTTC. It specifies CASSPPGGNYGYTF.

The CDR3 sequence is CSVEDGRGANTEAFF. The DNA of the CDR3 is TGCAGCGTTGAAGATGGGAGGGGAGCGAACACTGAAGCTTTCTTT. The chain has TRBV29-1 and TRBJ1-1, with D perhaps matching TRBD1 (5 bases). The CDR3 has 15 amino acids. The germline V gene encodes CDR1 SQVTM and CDR2 ANQGSEA. The V gene lost 0 bases and the J gene lost 1 base, with 12 bases spanning the gap.

Remarks on this clone: An end of the junction does not agree with germline; a read error may underlie this. J is TRBJ2-3 and V is TRBV18; D remains unclear. Germline-derived CDR1 and CDR2 are KGHSH and LQKENI. The CDR3 runs to 11 residues. CDR3 in DNA: TGTGCCAGTTCACCCTCAGATACGCAGTATTTT. The encoded protein is CASSPSDTQYF.

The CDR3 DNA reads as TGTGCCAGCAGTTTAACTGGACAGGGTAATGAAAAACTGTTTTTT. Translation: CASSLTGQGNEKLFF. The chain couples TRBV28 to TRBJ1-4; TRBD1 matches at 8 bases. J gave up 4 bases and V 2 bases, and 3 bases lay outside the gene matches. Per the germline V gene, CDR1 is MDHEN and CDR2 is SYDVKM. This CDR3 is built from 15 residues.

This sequence joins TRBV7-2 and TRBJ2-5; 8 bases agree with TRBD1. This CDR3 is 17 amino acids long. With V trimmed by 4 bases and J by 1 base, 11 bases remained unmatched. Germline V gene sequence: CDR1 SGHTA, CDR2 FQGNSA. CDR3 amino acids: CASSWRQGRRGQETQYF. In DNA form, the CDR3 reads TGTGCCAGCAGCTGGCGACAGGGGCGACGGGGCCAAGAGACCCAGTACTTC. The full variable domain, with the rest looked up from reference TRBV7-2 and TRBJ2-5, is GAGVSQSPSNKVTEKGKDVELRCDPISGHTALYWYRQSLGQGLEFLIYFQGNSAPDKSGLPSDRFSAERTGGSVSTLTIQRTQQEDSAVYLCASSWRQGRRGQETQYFGPGTRLLVL.

This rearrangement joins TRBV11-2 to TRBJ2-7; 8 bases align to TRBD1. This CDR3 has 16 residues. V trimming: 0 bases; J trimming: 7 bases; junction bases outside the gene matches: 11. The V gene's germline CDR1 is SGHAT and CDR2 FQNNGV. CDR3 in amino acids: CASSLDSQGASGEQYF. CDR3 in DNA: TGTGCCAGCAGCTTAGATTCCCAGGGGGCGTCAGGAGAGCAGTACTTC.